Listed below are T cell receptor beta chains from one sample, sequenced in a study of blood T cell repertoires in COVID-19. The assay was immunoSEQ multiplex PCR, and TCRdb's table has in-frame clones only and misses some. The data show 250,000 to 350,000 clones, with roughly 88% seen just once and about 4.3% held by the top ten. The specimen was PBMCs or T cells enriched from blood (not recorded which). The source is a woman aged 25 to 45 who had recovered from COVID-19. The CDR3 runs from the conserved cysteine through the conserved F or W. A D gene is named only where the DNA matches it firmly. Part of the rows lack a size; the others show once, few, many or a class for expanded clones.

NA TRBJ2-2 TRBD2 TRBV7-6 TGTGCCAGCAGGCCCGGGGCTTCGCGTAGCGGGAGAGGTGGCGGGGAGCTGTTTTTT CASRPGASRSGRGGGELFF
once TRBJ2-3 NA TRBV9 TGTGCCAGCAGCGCCAGGGAAAAGACGTTCACAGATACGCAGTATTTT CASSAREKTFTDTQYF
once TRBJ2-7 TRBD1 TRBV27 TGTGCCAGCAGTTTCCACTTCCGAAAACAGGGGAAGCACGAGCAGTACTTC CASSFHFRKQGKHEQYF
NA TRBJ2-3 TRBD2 TRBV27 TGTGCCAGCAGGGGCGGATTAGCGGGGGGGCTGAAGGCAGATACGCAGTATTTT CASRGGLAGGLKADTQYF
NA TRBJ1-2 NA TRBV12-3/TRBV12-4 TGTGCCAGCAGCCCGACAGTAAACTATGGCTACACCTTC CASSPTVNYGYTF
NA TRBJ2-1 TRBD2 TRBV11-3 TGTGCCAGCAGCTTAGGGACTAGCGATGAGCAGTTCTTC CASSLGTSDEQFF
once TRBJ2-5 NA TRBV9 TGTGCCAGCAGCCCACTCGGGGGGCTGGAGACCCAGTACTTC CASSPLGGLETQYF
NA TRBJ1-2 TRBD1 TRBV10-3 TGTGCCATCACCCGACTGGACAGGCCTGAGGTTGGCTACACCTTC CAITRLDRPEVGYTF
NA TRBJ1-1 TRBD1 TRBV7-9 TGTGCCAGCAGCTTTAACACAGGGGGCACTGAAGCTTTCTTT CASSFNTGGTEAFF
NA TRBJ2-5 TRBD1 TRBV4-1 TGCGCCAGCAGCCTGGGACAGAACCAAGAGACCCAGTACTTC CASSLGQNQETQYF
many TRBJ2-7 TRBD2 TRBV9 TGTGCCAGCAGCGTAGGCCCGGGGGGCTCCTACGAGCAGTACTTC CASSVGPGGSYEQYF
NA TRBJ1-2 NA TRBV4-1 TGCGCCAGCAGCCAAGTTATGCCAGGGGCCGGCTATGGCTACACCTTC CASSQVMPGAGYGYTF
NA TRBJ2-7 TRBD1 TRBV15 TGTGCCACCAGCAGAGATTGGGCCAGGGGGCGAACCTACGAGCAGTACTTC CATSRDWARGRTYEQYF
NA TRBJ2-7 NA TRBV15 TGTGCCACCAGCAGAGGAGGGGGTGAGCAGTACTTC CATSRGGGEQYF
once TRBJ1-2 TRBD1 TRBV3-1/TRBV3-2 TGTGCCAGCAGCCAATCTTACCCGAGACAGGGGGTCTACTATGGCTACACCTTC CASSQSYPRQGVYYGYTF
few TRBJ1-1 NA TRBV30 TGTGCCGGATCTGAAGAGAGGGCTTTCTTT CAGSEERAFF
NA TRBJ2-5 TRBD2 TRBV2 TGTGCCAGCAGTCCGAGCGGGGGTGTCGAGACCCAGTACTTC CASSPSGGVETQYF
NA TRBJ1-1 NA TRBV5-1 TGCGCCAGCAGCCCAAAGACCGGGGGCACTGAAGCTTTCTTT CASSPKTGGTEAFF
NA TRBJ1-1 TRBD1 TRBV11-1 TGTGCCAGCAGCCCCAGACAGGGTGCTGAAGCTTTCTTT CASSPRQGAEAFF
NA TRBJ2-1 NA TRBV5-5 TGTGCCAGCAGCTTGGCCACAGGCCTTTACAATGAGCAGTTCTTC CASSLATGLYNEQFF
few TRBJ2-2 NA TRBV7-3 TGTGCCAGCCGTCCGCGAGGGAACACCGGGGAGCTGTTTTTT CASRPRGNTGELFF
NA TRBJ1-5 TRBD1 TRBV19 TGTGCCAGTAGTATCGATCACAGGGGGGCCCAGCATTTT CASSIDHRGAQHF
NA TRBJ1-2 TRBD1 TRBV27 TGTGCCAGCAGGGAACCGGGACAGGGAAACTATGGCTACACCTTC CASREPGQGNYGYTF
once TRBJ2-7 TRBD2 TRBV19 TGTGCCAGTAGTCCGGGACTAGCGGGAGTTTGGGCCTACGAGCAGTACTTC CASSPGLAGVWAYEQYF
NA TRBJ1-2 NA TRBV5-1 TGCGCCAGCAGCAATGGGCGGGGGTTCGCTGGTGGCTACACCTTC CASSNGRGFAGGYTF
few TRBJ2-5 TRBD2 TRBV5-1 TGCGCCAGCAGGGGGAGGGTTGGCTCTGAGACCCAGTACTTC CASRGRVGSETQYF
once TRBJ1-5 NA TRBV19 TGTGCCAGTAGTATTAGGCGGGGGGGAAGGAATCAGCCCCAGCATTTT CASSIRRGGRNQPQHF
NA TRBJ1-1 NA TRBV6-5 TGTGCCAGCGGACAGCTCACCACTGAAGCTTTCTTT CASGQLTTEAFF
NA TRBJ1-1 TRBD1 TRBV13 TGTGCCAGCAGCTGTACCTCAGGACAGGGAGGTTCTAACGAAGCTTTCTTT CASSCTSGQGGSNEAFF
NA TRBJ1-2 TRBD1 TRBV29-1 TGCAGCGTTGACCTCGAGATTCCGGGACAGACTAACTATGGCTACACCTTC CSVDLEIPGQTNYGYTF
NA TRBJ2-7 TRBD2 TRBV7-8 TGTGCCAGCAGCTTTAGCGGGAGCGGTGCCTACGAGCAGTACTTC CASSFSGSGAYEQYF
few TRBJ1-3 NA TRBV18 TGTGCCAGCTCACTACAGGGCGCTGGAAACACCATATATTTT CASSLQGAGNTIYF
NA TRBJ1-5 NA TRBV2 TGTGCCAGCAGCCTGGATGGCGGACTTTTTAGCAATCAGCCCCAGCATTTT CASSLDGGLFSNQPQHF
once TRBJ1-1 TRBD1 TRBV7-9 TGTGCCAGCAGACAGGGTGGACAGGGGGGAACTGAAGCTTTCTTT CASRQGGQGGTEAFF
NA TRBJ2-1 NA TRBV5-1 TGCGCCAGCAGCTCATTAGCGGTGAACAATGAGCAGTTCTTC CASSSLAVNNEQFF
few TRBJ1-1 NA TRBV2 TGTGCCAGCAGTGAGTCACAGAACACTGAAGCTTTCTTT CASSESQNTEAFF
NA TRBJ1-1 TRBD1 TRBV5-1 TGCGCCAGCAGCTTGGATCCCCTCGACAGGGGCTTATACACTGAAGCTTTCTTT CASSLDPLDRGLYTEAFF
NA TRBJ1-1 NA TRBV10-3 TGTGCCATCAGTGATATAAGGGACACACCGAACACTGAAGCTTTCTTT CAISDIRDTPNTEAFF
NA TRBJ2-1 NA TRBV19 TGTGCCAGTAGTATATCCCTTAAAATTAATGAGCAGTTCTTC CASSISLKINEQFF
NA TRBJ2-5 TRBD1 TRBV3-1/TRBV3-2 TGTGCCAGCAGCCAAGCCCCCGACAGGGCTCCGGCAATGTACTTC CASSQAPDRAPAMYF
NA TRBJ2-3 TRBD2 TRBV27 TGTGCCAGCAGAACTAGCGGCATCACAGATACGCAGTATTTT CASRTSGITDTQYF
NA TRBJ2-2 NA TRBV10-1 TGCGCCAGCAGTGGGGGATCGTGGGGAGCGTCCACCGGGGAGCTGTTTTTT CASSGGSWGASTGELFF
NA TRBJ2-7 NA TRBV18 TGTGCCAGCTCACCACCGGGAGCCTACGAGCAGTACTTC CASSPPGAYEQYF
NA TRBJ2-7 TRBD1 TRBV28 TGTGCCAGCAGTTTGTCCGGGACAGGGTACTACGAGCAGTACTTC CASSLSGTGYYEQYF
NA TRBJ1-6 TRBD1 TRBV11-2 TGTGCCAGCAGCTCTCTAAAAAAGGGACAGGGGGATTCACCCCTCCACTTT CASSSLKKGQGDSPLHF
NA TRBJ1-1 NA TRBV19 TGTGCCAGTAACACAGGGAACACTGAAGCTTTCTTT CASNTGNTEAFF
NA TRBJ2-7 NA TRBV28 TGTGCCAGCAGTTTAAGAGGAGGGGAATATTCCTACGAGCAGTACTTC CASSLRGGEYSYEQYF
NA TRBJ2-3 NA TRBV20-1 TGCAGTGCTAGGAAACTCAATACGCAGTATTTT CSARKLNTQYF
NA TRBJ2-3 NA TRBV27 TGTGCCAGCAGTCTCTTAGCGGTTAGCACAGATACGCAGTATTTT CASSLLAVSTDTQYF
NA TRBJ1-5 NA TRBV27 TGTGCCAGCAGTTTTATCTACAGGGGCAATCAGCCCCAGCATTTT CASSFIYRGNQPQHF
NA TRBJ2-7 TRBD1 TRBV27 TGTGCCAGCAGTTTGGGACAGGGTTTCCACGAGCAGTACTTC CASSLGQGFHEQYF
NA TRBJ1-5 TRBD1 TRBV16 TGTGCCAGCAGCCACACGGACAGGGCGAGCAATCAGCCCCAGCATTTT CASSHTDRASNQPQHF
NA TRBJ1-2 NA TRBV5-1 TGCGCCAGCAGCTTGGAGATTAGGGCAGGGGAGGGCTACACCTTC CASSLEIRAGEGYTF
NA TRBJ2-7 TRBD2 TRBV19 TGTGCCAGTAGTCTCCGTGGACTAGCGGGAGAAGACGAGCAGTACTTC CASSLRGLAGEDEQYF
once TRBJ1-2 TRBD1 TRBV28 TGTGCCAGCAGACCACCGTTGGGACAGGGGTCCTATGGCTACACCTTC CASRPPLGQGSYGYTF
NA TRBJ2-2 TRBD1 TRBV14 TGTGCCAGCAGTCCCTGGGGGACAGCAACCGGGGAGCTGTTTTTT CASSPWGTATGELFF
NA TRBJ1-1 NA TRBV27 TGTGCCAGCAGTTGGGGGCCCGGGAACACTGAAGCTTTCTTT CASSWGPGNTEAFF